The rows below give T cell receptor beta chains drawn from one sample of a study of blood T cell repertoires in COVID-19. Clones were sequenced by immunoSEQ multiplex PCR, and TCRdb holds only the in-frame ones, with some missing. Of around 210,000 clones listed, roughly 80% were seen once; the top ten hold about 8.3%. The sequencing sample was made of peripheral blood. The receptors derive from a woman aged 80 or over with COVID-19, enrolled during active disease. Each CDR3 is given with its conserved first and last residue. Fields, in order: CDR3 DNA, CDR3 protein, clone size, V gene, J gene, D gene. A D gene is named only where the DNA matches it firmly. Expanded clones get a size class; other rows say once, few or many, or leave the size out.

TGTGCCAGCAGCCATAAGAATACAGGGGAGCTGTTTTTT,CASSHKNTGELFF,.,TRBV3-1/TRBV3-2,TRBJ2-2,.
TGTGCCAGCAGGGGAGAAGTGGGGTACTATGGCTACACCTTC,CASRGEVGYYGYTF,.,TRBV6-5,TRBJ1-2,.
TGTGCTAGTGCCCTTACGGGGAGTTACAATGAGCAGTTCTTC,CASALTGSYNEQFF,.,TRBV12-5,TRBJ2-1,.
TGTGCCAGCAGCTTGGGCGACAGGTATGGGACTGAAGCTTTCTTT,CASSLGDRYGTEAFF,.,TRBV5-5,TRBJ1-1,.
TGTGCCAGCAGCGTAGCGGGCGGGACCTCCGAGCAGTACTTC,CASSVAGGTSEQYF,.,TRBV9,TRBJ2-7,.
TGTGCCAGCAGCCAAGCCGGGACAGATACGCAGTATTTT,CASSQAGTDTQYF,.,TRBV3-1/TRBV3-2,TRBJ2-3,.
TGTGCCACCAGTGGTTCGAGACAGGGCGACATTCAGTACTTC,CATSGSRQGDIQYF,.,TRBV24-1,TRBJ2-4,TRBD1
TGCGCCAGCAGCTGGGGGGGAAACACTGAAGCTTTCTTT,CASSWGGNTEAFF,.,TRBV5-1,TRBJ1-1,.
TGTGCCATCAGCCTTGAGAACCAGGGCTTCTATGGCTACACCTTC,CAISLENQGFYGYTF,.,TRBV10-3,TRBJ1-2,.
TGCGCCAGCAGCTTCGACAGGGGTAATTCACCCCTCCACTTT,CASSFDRGNSPLHF,.,TRBV5-1,TRBJ1-6,TRBD1
TGTGCCAGCAGCCAAGGGGGTAGGGACTATGGCTACACCTTC,CASSQGGRDYGYTF,few,TRBV28,TRBJ1-2,.
TGTGCCAGCAGCGCTCGACTAGCGGGATCGACCGGGGAGCTGTTTTTT,CASSARLAGSTGELFF,.,TRBV9,TRBJ2-2,TRBD2
TGTGCCAGCAGTTTATCGCAAACAGGGTCCCAGCCCCAGCATTTT,CASSLSQTGSQPQHF,.,TRBV27,TRBJ1-5,.
TGTGCCAGCAGCTTAGGTGGTACAAGGGGTTACAATGAGCAGTTCTTC,CASSLGGTRGYNEQFF,.,TRBV5-4,TRBJ2-1,.
TGTGCCAGCAGCTCCCGTGGGGGGGCCTACACTGAAGCTTTCTTT,CASSSRGGAYTEAFF,.,TRBV11-2,TRBJ1-1,.
TGTGCCAGCAGCTTAGGACAGAAAGCTAACTATGGCTACACCTTC,CASSLGQKANYGYTF,.,TRBV7-2,TRBJ1-2,.
TGTGCCAGCAGCTTGGGGCGGGCACAAGAGACCCAGTACTTC,CASSLGRAQETQYF,.,TRBV5-4,TRBJ2-5,.
TGTGCCATCAGTGGGTCCGGGGGTACATATGGCTACACCTTC,CAISGSGGTYGYTF,many,TRBV10-3,TRBJ1-2,.
TGTGCCAGCAGCTTTGACAGGGTAAGCTCCTACAATGAGCAGTTCTTC,CASSFDRVSSYNEQFF,.,TRBV5-6,TRBJ2-1,TRBD1
TGCGCCAGCAGCGCCGGGACACTTGAAAAACTGTTTTTT,CASSAGTLEKLFF,once,TRBV5-1,TRBJ1-4,.
TGTGCCAGACCAACCGGGACAGGGTGCAATCAGCCCCAGCATTTT,CARPTGTGCNQPQHF,.,TRBV19,TRBJ1-5,TRBD1
TGTGCCAGCAGCCAGACAGGGAAAAATGAAAAACTGTTTTTT,CASSQTGKNEKLFF,few,TRBV3-1/TRBV3-2,TRBJ1-4,TRBD1